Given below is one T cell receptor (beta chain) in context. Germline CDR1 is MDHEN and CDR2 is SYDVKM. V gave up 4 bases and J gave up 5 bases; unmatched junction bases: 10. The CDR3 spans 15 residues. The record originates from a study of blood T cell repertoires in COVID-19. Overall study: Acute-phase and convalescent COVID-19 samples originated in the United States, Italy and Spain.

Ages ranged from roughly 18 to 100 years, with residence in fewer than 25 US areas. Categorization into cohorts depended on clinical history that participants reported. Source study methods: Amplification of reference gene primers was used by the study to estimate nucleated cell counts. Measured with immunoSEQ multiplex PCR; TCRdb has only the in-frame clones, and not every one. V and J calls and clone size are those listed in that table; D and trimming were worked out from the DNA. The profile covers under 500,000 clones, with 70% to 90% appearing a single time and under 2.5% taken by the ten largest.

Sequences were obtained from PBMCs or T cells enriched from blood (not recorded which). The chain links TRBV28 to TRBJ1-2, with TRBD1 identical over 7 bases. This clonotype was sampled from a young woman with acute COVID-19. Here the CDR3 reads CASSSPDRVSYGYTF. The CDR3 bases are TGTGCCAGCAGTTCCCCAGACAGGGTGTCGTATGGCTACACCTTC.